A selection of T cell receptor beta chains follows, all from one sample in a study of T cell changes during pregnancy in multiple sclerosis. Using immunoSEQ multiplex PCR, the repertoire was profiled, and TCRdb retains in-frame clones only, with some absent. This sample has 45,000 to 55,000 clones, with roughly nine tenths found just once. The sequencing here drew on peripheral blood, taken in the first trimester of pregnancy. All receptors derive from a female donor in good health, enrolled as a control in a pregnancy study. The CDR3 runs from the conserved cysteine through the conserved F or W. A D gene is named only where the DNA matches it firmly. The listing skips clone size in some rows; elsewhere it reads once, few, many or a size class.

clone size: .; J gene: TRBJ2-1; D gene: TRBD2; V gene: TRBV7-9; CDR3 DNA: TGTGCCAGCAGCCGACTAGCGGGGTTCGGCGATGAGCAGTTCTTC; CDR3 protein: CASSRLAGFGDEQFF
clone size: .; J gene: TRBJ2-2; D gene: .; V gene: TRBV6-4; CDR3 DNA: TGTGCCAGCAGTCCTACAGGGAACACCGGGGAGCTGTTTTTT; CDR3 protein: CASSPTGNTGELFF
clone size: .; J gene: TRBJ1-1; D gene: .; V gene: TRBV7-8; CDR3 DNA: TGTGCCAGCAGCGGTATAGTAATAGGGGCGGTTTACTTCGTAAACACTGAAGCTTTCTTT; CDR3 protein: CASSGIVIGAVYFVNTEAFF
clone size: once; J gene: TRBJ1-1; D gene: .; V gene: TRBV18; CDR3 DNA: TGTGCCAGCTCACCCGGGAGCCCTATTGCAGGGTCTTTCACTGAAGCTTTCTTT; CDR3 protein: CASSPGSPIAGSFTEAFF
clone size: .; J gene: TRBJ1-5; D gene: .; V gene: TRBV7-8; CDR3 DNA: TGTGCCAGCAGCTTAGGCCGGGGGGGCTCGAGCAATCAGCCCCAGCATTTT; CDR3 protein: CASSLGRGGSSNQPQHF
clone size: .; J gene: TRBJ2-7; D gene: TRBD2; V gene: TRBV28; CDR3 DNA: TGTGCCAGCAGTCCTATAAATGGGGGACTAGCAGACTACGAGCAGTACTTC; CDR3 protein: CASSPINGGLADYEQYF
clone size: .; J gene: TRBJ2-3; D gene: TRBD2; V gene: TRBV4-2; CDR3 DNA: TGTGCCAGCAGCCAAGCGAGCGGGAGCGGCACAGATACGCAGTATTTT; CDR3 protein: CASSQASGSGTDTQYF
clone size: few; J gene: TRBJ2-6; D gene: .; V gene: TRBV6-6; CDR3 DNA: TGTGCCGGGAGGTTTACTGGGGCCAACGTCCTGACTTTC; CDR3 protein: CAGRFTGANVLTF
clone size: .; J gene: TRBJ2-7; D gene: TRBD2; V gene: TRBV27; CDR3 DNA: TGTGCCAGCAGCTCCCGACTAGCGGGGCCCTCCTACGAGCAGTACTTC; CDR3 protein: CASSSRLAGPSYEQYF
clone size: .; J gene: TRBJ1-1; D gene: .; V gene: TRBV18; CDR3 DNA: TGTGCCAGCTCCCCACGGGAGGGGGGGTTCGACACTGAAGCTTTCTTT; CDR3 protein: CASSPREGGFDTEAFF
clone size: .; J gene: TRBJ1-2; D gene: .; V gene: TRBV2; CDR3 DNA: TGTGCCAGCAGCCCAGCTAGGGGCTACACCTTC; CDR3 protein: CASSPARGYTF
clone size: .; J gene: TRBJ2-3; D gene: .; V gene: TRBV6-6; CDR3 DNA: TGTGCCAGCAGTTACTCCCCGGATACGCAGTATTTT; CDR3 protein: CASSYSPDTQYF
clone size: once; J gene: TRBJ2-3; D gene: TRBD1; V gene: TRBV7-2; CDR3 DNA: TGTGCCAGCAGAATTCGAAGGACAGGCCCTACGGGAGATACGCAGTATTTT; CDR3 protein: CASRIRRTGPTGDTQYF
clone size: .; J gene: TRBJ2-3; D gene: .; V gene: TRBV7-2; CDR3 DNA: TGTGCCAGCAGCGTACTGGGGCCGACAGATACGCAGTATTTT; CDR3 protein: CASSVLGPTDTQYF
clone size: .; J gene: TRBJ1-5; D gene: .; V gene: TRBV7-9; CDR3 DNA: TGTGCCAGCAGCCTGAGTTCGTCCTCAGGGAGGTGGCAGCCCCAGCATTTT; CDR3 protein: CASSLSSSSGRWQPQHF
clone size: few; J gene: TRBJ1-6; D gene: .; V gene: TRBV19; CDR3 DNA: TGTGCCAGTAGTATGTTGGGGGGAAATTCACCCCTCCACTTT; CDR3 protein: CASSMLGGNSPLHF
clone size: .; J gene: TRBJ2-1; D gene: .; V gene: TRBV27; CDR3 DNA: TGTGCCAGCAGTCCCGGTGGAGGGTCCTACAATGAGCAGTTCTTC; CDR3 protein: CASSPGGGSYNEQFF
clone size: .; J gene: TRBJ1-4; D gene: .; V gene: TRBV2; CDR3 DNA: TGTGCCAGCAGTCATAGCCCAACTAATGAAAAACTGTTTTTT; CDR3 protein: CASSHSPTNEKLFF
clone size: .; J gene: TRBJ2-7; D gene: TRBD2; V gene: TRBV28; CDR3 DNA: TGTGCCAGCAAGAGGTTAATTAGCGGGAGGTACGAGCAGTACTTC; CDR3 protein: CASKRLISGRYEQYF
clone size: few; J gene: TRBJ2-2; D gene: .; V gene: TRBV9; CDR3 DNA: TGTGCCAGCAGCGTAGGGGGCGGCACCGGGGAGCTGTTTTTT; CDR3 protein: CASSVGGGTGELFF
clone size: .; J gene: TRBJ1-2; D gene: TRBD1; V gene: TRBV7-2; CDR3 DNA: TGTGCCAGCAGCCCACAGGGGCTGAGGGGCTACACCTTC; CDR3 protein: CASSPQGLRGYTF
clone size: .; J gene: TRBJ1-1; D gene: .; V gene: TRBV5-6; CDR3 DNA: TGTGCCAGCAGCTTGGAATTAAACACTGAAGCTTTCTTT; CDR3 protein: CASSLELNTEAFF
clone size: .; J gene: TRBJ1-4; D gene: .; V gene: TRBV9; CDR3 DNA: TGTGCCAGCAGCGTAGGGAGACAGCTCCGAAATGAAAAACTGTTTTTT; CDR3 protein: CASSVGRQLRNEKLFF
clone size: .; J gene: TRBJ1-5; D gene: .; V gene: TRBV2; CDR3 DNA: TGTGCCAGCAGTGTGGAGGGGAGCAATCAGCCCCAGCATTTT; CDR3 protein: CASSVEGSNQPQHF
clone size: few; J gene: TRBJ1-1; D gene: .; V gene: TRBV9; CDR3 DNA: TGTGCCAGCAGCGTAGATTCTGGCACGAAAGCTTTCTTT; CDR3 protein: CASSVDSGTKAFF
clone size: .; J gene: TRBJ2-3; D gene: .; V gene: TRBV21-1; CDR3 DNA: TGTGCCAGCAGCATAGGACAGGGGAGATCCACAGATACGCAGTATTTT; CDR3 protein: CASSIGQGRSTDTQYF
clone size: .; J gene: TRBJ2-2; D gene: TRBD1; V gene: TRBV11-2; CDR3 DNA: TGTGCCAGCAGCAACCCGAAAACAGGGGCCGGGGAGCTGTTTTTT; CDR3 protein: CASSNPKTGAGELFF
clone size: .; J gene: TRBJ2-3; D gene: TRBD2; V gene: TRBV7-2; CDR3 DNA: TGTGCCAGCAGCCCCCCGGGCCTAGCGGGAGGGGCCGATACGCAGTATTTT; CDR3 protein: CASSPPGLAGGADTQYF
clone size: .; J gene: TRBJ2-1; D gene: TRBD2; V gene: TRBV19; CDR3 DNA: TGTGCCAGTAGTATAGATAACTCAGGGCTAGCGGGAGTTGTTGAGCAGTTCTTC; CDR3 protein: CASSIDNSGLAGVVEQFF
clone size: .; J gene: TRBJ2-3; D gene: TRBD2; V gene: TRBV6-1; CDR3 DNA: TGTGCCAGCAGTGAAAATGGTGGGAGGGGTACGCAGTATTTT; CDR3 protein: CASSENGGRGTQYF
clone size: once; J gene: TRBJ2-5; D gene: TRBD2; V gene: TRBV6-6; CDR3 DNA: TGTGCCAGCCGAAGGACTAGTATCTTAGAGACCCAGTACTTC; CDR3 protein: CASRRTSILETQYF
clone size: .; J gene: TRBJ1-2; D gene: .; V gene: TRBV2; CDR3 DNA: TGTGCCAGCAGTGAAGATATCTATATGAACTATGGCTACACCTTC; CDR3 protein: CASSEDIYMNYGYTF
clone size: once; J gene: TRBJ2-7; D gene: .; V gene: TRBV6-1; CDR3 DNA: TGTGCCAGCAGTGAAGCGGTTTGGGCAGCCCTTTCCGCCTACGAGCAGTACTTC; CDR3 protein: CASSEAVWAALSAYEQYF
clone size: few; J gene: TRBJ2-1; D gene: TRBD1; V gene: TRBV2; CDR3 DNA: TGTGCCAGCAGTGAAGCGAGGGGGCCCTACAATGAGCAGTTCTTC; CDR3 protein: CASSEARGPYNEQFF
clone size: .; J gene: TRBJ1-2; D gene: TRBD1; V gene: TRBV7-8; CDR3 DNA: TGTGCCAGCAGCTCCCGGACAGGGAAGGCACATGGCTACACCTTC; CDR3 protein: CASSSRTGKAHGYTF
clone size: .; J gene: TRBJ2-6; D gene: .; V gene: TRBV4-1; CDR3 DNA: TGCGCCAGCAGCCTTAAACAGGGTCCCAACGTCCTGACTTTC; CDR3 protein: CASSLKQGPNVLTF
clone size: .; J gene: TRBJ2-1; D gene: .; V gene: TRBV27; CDR3 DNA: TGTGCCAGCAGGCTCAGGGGTGTGTCCTACAATGAGCAGTTCTTC; CDR3 protein: CASRLRGVSYNEQFF
clone size: once; J gene: TRBJ1-1; D gene: TRBD1; V gene: TRBV15; CDR3 DNA: TGTGCCACCAGCTTTACAGGGGGCACTGAAGCTTTCTTT; CDR3 protein: CATSFTGGTEAFF
clone size: .; J gene: TRBJ2-6; D gene: TRBD1; V gene: TRBV19; CDR3 DNA: TGTGCCAGTAGGATCCAGGGGACAGTCTCTGGGGCCAACGTCCTGACTTTC; CDR3 protein: CASRIQGTVSGANVLTF
clone size: .; J gene: TRBJ1-1; D gene: .; V gene: TRBV29-1; CDR3 DNA: TGCAGCGTCCCCCGGAGAGCGGAGAACACTGAAGCTTTCTTT; CDR3 protein: CSVPRRAENTEAFF
clone size: .; J gene: TRBJ2-3; D gene: .; V gene: TRBV19; CDR3 DNA: TGTGCCAGTAGGACGACGACGGGAGCCACAGATACGCAGTATTTT; CDR3 protein: CASRTTTGATDTQYF
clone size: .; J gene: TRBJ2-6; D gene: TRBD1; V gene: TRBV9; CDR3 DNA: TGTGCCAGCAGCAGACAGGGGGCTGGGGCCAACGTCCTGACTTTC; CDR3 protein: CASSRQGAGANVLTF
clone size: .; J gene: TRBJ2-1; D gene: TRBD2; V gene: TRBV6-4; CDR3 DNA: TGTGCCAGCAGTCCGCTAGCGGGACGGAGAGAGCAGTTCTTC; CDR3 protein: CASSPLAGRREQFF
clone size: .; J gene: TRBJ1-2; D gene: TRBD1; V gene: TRBV7-9; CDR3 DNA: TGTGCCAGCAGCTTTACCGGGACAGAGTCTGTGGATGGCTACACCTTC; CDR3 protein: CASSFTGTESVDGYTF
clone size: .; J gene: TRBJ1-1; D gene: .; V gene: TRBV12-5; CDR3 DNA: TGTGCTAGTGGAGGGGATGTCCCCAGCGGGACTTTCTTT; CDR3 protein: CASGGDVPSGTFF
clone size: few; J gene: TRBJ1-2; D gene: .; V gene: TRBV6-1; CDR3 DNA: TGTGCCAGCAGTGTAGAGGGCGGATCCTATGGCTACACCTTC; CDR3 protein: CASSVEGGSYGYTF
clone size: .; J gene: TRBJ2-1; D gene: TRBD2; V gene: TRBV4-2; CDR3 DNA: TGTGCCAGCAGCCAGGGGCCAAGCGGGGGGGCCAATGAGCAGTTCTTC; CDR3 protein: CASSQGPSGGANEQFF
clone size: .; J gene: TRBJ2-1; D gene: .; V gene: TRBV21-1; CDR3 DNA: TGTGCCAGCAGCAAAGGGGGGCGCCGGGACAGGTATCGTAATGAGCAGTTCTTC; CDR3 protein: CASSKGGRRDRYRNEQFF
clone size: .; J gene: TRBJ2-7; D gene: .; V gene: TRBV4-1; CDR3 DNA: TGCGCCAGCCAACCCCCGGACAGACCCCCGACCGAGCAGTACTTC; CDR3 protein: CASQPPDRPPTEQYF
clone size: .; J gene: TRBJ2-7; D gene: .; V gene: TRBV30; CDR3 DNA: TGTGCCTGGAGTGTACGGTACGAGCAGTACTTC; CDR3 protein: CAWSVRYEQYF
clone size: .; J gene: TRBJ1-1; D gene: .; V gene: TRBV6-5; CDR3 DNA: TGTGCCAGCAGTTCCCGGCGGGCGAACACTGAAGCTTTCTTT; CDR3 protein: CASSSRRANTEAFF
clone size: .; J gene: TRBJ2-7; D gene: TRBD1; V gene: TRBV4-1; CDR3 DNA: TGCGCCAGCAGCCAAGTCGGACAGGGACGTTCCTACGAGCAGTACTTC; CDR3 protein: CASSQVGQGRSYEQYF
clone size: .; J gene: TRBJ2-3; D gene: .; V gene: TRBV7-2; CDR3 DNA: TGTGCCAGCAGCCATCGGGACTTTTACCGAGATACGCAGTATTTT; CDR3 protein: CASSHRDFYRDTQYF
clone size: .; J gene: TRBJ2-1; D gene: TRBD2; V gene: TRBV30; CDR3 DNA: TGTGCCTGGAGTAGGTCTAGCGGGAGCGAGCAGTTCTTC; CDR3 protein: CAWSRSSGSEQFF
clone size: .; J gene: TRBJ2-7; D gene: .; V gene: TRBV7-2; CDR3 DNA: TGTGCCAGCAGCCCTCGCGGGGTCTCCTACGAGCAGTACTTC; CDR3 protein: CASSPRGVSYEQYF
clone size: .; J gene: TRBJ2-1; D gene: .; V gene: TRBV19; CDR3 DNA: TGTGCCAGTAGTATAGATACGACGGAGGTAGATGAGCAGTTCTTC; CDR3 protein: CASSIDTTEVDEQFF
clone size: .; J gene: TRBJ1-5; D gene: .; V gene: TRBV10-3; CDR3 DNA: TGTGCCATCGGGAGGGATAATCAGCCCCAGCATTTT; CDR3 protein: CAIGRDNQPQHF
clone size: .; J gene: TRBJ1-6; D gene: .; V gene: TRBV5-6; CDR3 DNA: TGTGCCAGCAGCCGCAGAGACAGGACCGGGTCACCCCTCCACTTT; CDR3 protein: CASSRRDRTGSPLHF
clone size: .; J gene: TRBJ1-2; D gene: TRBD1; V gene: TRBV4-2; CDR3 DNA: TGTGCCAGCAGCCAAGATAGTACAGGGGGCAGGGTTGGCTACACCTTC; CDR3 protein: CASSQDSTGGRVGYTF
clone size: .; J gene: TRBJ2-1; D gene: .; V gene: TRBV5-6; CDR3 DNA: TGTGCCAGCAGCTTGGTACGCGGGACCAGCTCCTACAATGAGCAGTTCTTC; CDR3 protein: CASSLVRGTSSYNEQFF